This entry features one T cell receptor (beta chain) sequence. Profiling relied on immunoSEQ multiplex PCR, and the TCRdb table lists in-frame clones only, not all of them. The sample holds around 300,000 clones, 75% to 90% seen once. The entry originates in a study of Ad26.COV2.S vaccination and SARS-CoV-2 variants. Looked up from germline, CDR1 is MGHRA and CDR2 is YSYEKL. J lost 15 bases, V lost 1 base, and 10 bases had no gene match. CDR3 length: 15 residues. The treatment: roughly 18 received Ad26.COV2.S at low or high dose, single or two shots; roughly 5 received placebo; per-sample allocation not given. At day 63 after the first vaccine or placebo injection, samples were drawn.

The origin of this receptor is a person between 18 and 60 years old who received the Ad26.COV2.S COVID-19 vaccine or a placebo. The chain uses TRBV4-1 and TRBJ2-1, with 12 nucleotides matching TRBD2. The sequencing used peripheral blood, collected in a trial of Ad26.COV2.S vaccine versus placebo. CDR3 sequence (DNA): TGCGCCAGCAGCCAAGGCCGACTAGCGGGGGCTAACCCGTTCTTC. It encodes CASSQGRLAGANPFF.